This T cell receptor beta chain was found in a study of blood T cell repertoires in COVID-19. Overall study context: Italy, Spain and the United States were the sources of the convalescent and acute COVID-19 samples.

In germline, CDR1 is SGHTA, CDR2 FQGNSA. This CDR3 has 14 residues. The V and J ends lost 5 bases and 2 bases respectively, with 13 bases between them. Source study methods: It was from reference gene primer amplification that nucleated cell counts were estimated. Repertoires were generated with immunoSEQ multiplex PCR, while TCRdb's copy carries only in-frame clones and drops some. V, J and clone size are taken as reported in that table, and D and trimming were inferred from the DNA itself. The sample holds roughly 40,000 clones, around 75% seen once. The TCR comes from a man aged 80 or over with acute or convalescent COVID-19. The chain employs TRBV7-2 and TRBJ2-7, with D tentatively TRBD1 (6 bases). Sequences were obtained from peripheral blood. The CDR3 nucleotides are TGTGCCAGCAGCCCCGACAGGCTAACCTACGAGCAGTACTTC. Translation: CASSPDRLTYEQYF.